This entry is about one TCR beta chain. Its antigen is as yet unknown. This record comes from a study of OX40 agonist ivuxolimab in advanced cancers. The wider study: Patients were dosed with the agonistic anti-OX40 (CD134) antibody ivuxolimab. Melanoma, hepatocellular carcinoma, head and neck or renal cell cancer occurred in dose-escalation patients. A history of anti-PD-1, anti-PD-L1 or anti-CTLA-4 therapy was acceptable, and more than 30% had some.

Measured with immunoSEQ multiplex PCR; TCRdb has only the in-frame clones, and not every one. The repertoire holds about 64,000 clones, with approximately 88% as singletons. General study results and limits: Both blood CD4+ and CD8+ T cells showed clonal growth by week 6 at 0.1 to 3.0 mg/kg.

CDR1 and CDR2 from the germline V gene are SGHTA and FQGTGA. This CDR3 contains 13 residues. Trimming cost V 0 bases and J 6 bases, with 8 bases left between them. Sequenced here: CD4+ or CD8+ T cells sorted from blood, sampled in a trial of the OX40 agonist ivuxolimab. The chain is built from TRBV7-3 and TRBJ1-1; no clear D. This TCR derives from an adult with an advanced solid tumor such as melanoma, head and neck, liver or kidney cancer. CDR3 sequence (DNA): TGTGCCAGCAGCTTAACACCGGAGGCTGAAGCTTTCTTT. Translating gives CASSLTPEAEAFF.